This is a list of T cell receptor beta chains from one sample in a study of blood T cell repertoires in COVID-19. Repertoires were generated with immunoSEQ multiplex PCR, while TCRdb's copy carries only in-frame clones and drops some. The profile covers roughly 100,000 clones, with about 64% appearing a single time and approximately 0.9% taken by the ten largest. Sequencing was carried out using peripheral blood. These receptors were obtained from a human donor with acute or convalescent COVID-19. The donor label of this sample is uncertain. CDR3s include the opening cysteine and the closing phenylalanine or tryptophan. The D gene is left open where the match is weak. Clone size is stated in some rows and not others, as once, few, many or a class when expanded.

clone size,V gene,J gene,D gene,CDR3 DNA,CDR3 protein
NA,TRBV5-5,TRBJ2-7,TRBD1,TGTGCCAGCAGCCTTACCACCCGGGACAGAAGAAGCAGCTCCTACGAGCAGTACTTC,CASSLTTRDRRSSSYEQYF
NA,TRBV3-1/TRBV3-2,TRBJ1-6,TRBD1,TGTGCCAGCAGCACCGGGACAGGGGGTTATCCCCTCCACTTT,CASSTGTGGYPLHF
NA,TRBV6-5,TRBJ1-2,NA,TGTGCCAGCAGTTACAGGGGTGGGAACTATGGCTACACCTTC,CASSYRGGNYGYTF
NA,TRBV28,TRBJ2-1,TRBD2,TGTGCCAGCAGGGGGGGGGAACAATATGAGCAGTTCTTC,CASRGGEQYEQFF
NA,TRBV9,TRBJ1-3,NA,TGTGCCAGCAGCGTGGGTCCCGGGGAACCTGGAAACACCATATATTTT,CASSVGPGEPGNTIYF
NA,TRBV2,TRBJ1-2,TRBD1,TGTGCCAGCACCTGGACAGGCTATGGCTACACCTTC,CASTWTGYGYTF
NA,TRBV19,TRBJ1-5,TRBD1,TGTGCCAGTAGAGGACAGGGGGCGCTTAGCAATCAGCCCCAGCATTTT,CASRGQGALSNQPQHF
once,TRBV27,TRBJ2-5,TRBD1,TGTGCCAGCAGCGCAAGACAGGGGGCAACCCAGTACTTC,CASSARQGATQYF
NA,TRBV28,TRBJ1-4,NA,TGTGCCAGCAGCTTCCCGGGAGATGAAAAACTGTTTTTT,CASSFPGDEKLFF
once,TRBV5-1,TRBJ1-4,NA,TGCGCCAGCAGTCGACAACAGGGAACTAATGAAAAACTGTTTTTT,CASSRQQGTNEKLFF
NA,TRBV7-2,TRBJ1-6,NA,TGTGCCAGCAGCGCGCAGACTCATTTTAATTCACCCCTCCACTTT,CASSAQTHFNSPLHF
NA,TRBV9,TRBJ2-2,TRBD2,TGTGCCAGCAGCGCTAGCGGACCCCACCGGGAGCTGTTTTTT,CASSASGPHRELFF
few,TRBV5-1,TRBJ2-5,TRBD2,TGCGCCAGCATGCGCGGGGGGGCCAGAGAGACCCAGTACTTC,CASMRGGARETQYF
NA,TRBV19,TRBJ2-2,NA,TGTGCCAGTAGTATTCTCGTCAGGGAAAGGGAGCTGTTTTTT,CASSILVRERELFF
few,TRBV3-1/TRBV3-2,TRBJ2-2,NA,TGTGCCAGCAGCCAATTCGGGCAGGGGATCGGGGAGCTGTTTTTT,CASSQFGQGIGELFF
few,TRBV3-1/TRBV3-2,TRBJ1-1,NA,TGTGCCAGCAGCCAAGATGTTCAGGGTCGAGCTTTCTTT,CASSQDVQGRAFF
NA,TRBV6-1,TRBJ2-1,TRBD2,TGTGCCAGCAGTGATAGCGGGGGGGCGTACAATGAGCAGTTCTTC,CASSDSGGAYNEQFF
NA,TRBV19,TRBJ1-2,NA,TGTGCCAGTAGTAACAGGGTTCGTAACTATGGCTACACCTTC,CASSNRVRNYGYTF
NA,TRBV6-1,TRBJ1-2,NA,TGTGCCAGCAGTGAAGCAGGACTCTATGGCTACACCTTC,CASSEAGLYGYTF
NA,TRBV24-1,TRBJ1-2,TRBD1,TGTGCCACCAGAGACAGGGACTATGGCTACACCTTC,CATRDRDYGYTF
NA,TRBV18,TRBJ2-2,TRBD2,TGTGCCAGCTCACCACTCTCTAGCGGGGGGTCGAACACCGGGGAGCTGTTTTTT,CASSPLSSGGSNTGELFF
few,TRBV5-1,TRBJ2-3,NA,TGCGCCAGCAGCTTGGTCGCAGGTTCCACAGATACGCAGTATTTT,CASSLVAGSTDTQYF
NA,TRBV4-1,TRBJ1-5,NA,TGCGCCAGCAGCCAAGGGGCAGGCCTTAGCAATCAGCCCCAGCATTTT,CASSQGAGLSNQPQHF
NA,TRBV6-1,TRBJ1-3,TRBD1,TGTGCCAGCAGTGAAGAGGGGACAGGGAGAGGAAACACCATATATTTT,CASSEEGTGRGNTIYF
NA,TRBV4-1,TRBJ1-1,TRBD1,TGCGCCAGCAGCCAAACACTAGCCAGACAGGGCGGCACTGAAGCTTTCTTT,CASSQTLARQGGTEAFF
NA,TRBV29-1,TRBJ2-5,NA,TGCAGCGTTTCCCCCGGCAGAGGGAAAGAGACCCAGTACTTC,CSVSPGRGKETQYF
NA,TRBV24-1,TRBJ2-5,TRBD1,TGTGCCACCAGTGATTTGCCCCCGAAGACAGGGAATACCAGAGAGACCCAGTACTTC,CATSDLPPKTGNTRETQYF
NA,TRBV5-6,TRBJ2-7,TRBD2,TGTGCCAGCAGCACTTTTCAGGCGGGGGGCTCTTACGAGCAGTACTTC,CASSTFQAGGSYEQYF
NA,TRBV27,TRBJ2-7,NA,TGTGCCAGCAGCTCCTCGCTCCAGGGCCCTTCTTACGAGCAGTACTTC,CASSSSLQGPSYEQYF
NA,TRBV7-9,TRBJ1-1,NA,TGTGCCAGCAGGCCCGGGAGGGAAGCTTTCTTT,CASRPGREAFF